These 13 T cell receptor beta chains share one sample of origin, sequenced in a study of T cells in Graves' hyperthyroidism and ophthalmopathy. Amplified regions were TCR beta CDR3 sequences from RNA transcripts. First-round RT-PCR of the TCR CDR3 relied on the HTBI primer set. Each CDR3 protein is one row after TCRdb ran MiXCR on the multiplex PCR reads. This sample yields a few hundred thousand distinct CDR3 sequences, of which approximately 14% are seen a single time; less than 20% belongs to the top ten. Sequencing used blood. These receptors all stem from a woman aged 25 to 39 with Graves' ophthalmopathy.

This clonotype was picked up many times. The chain is built from TRBV28 and TRBJ1-2; no clear D gene. V was cut by 5 bases and J by 3 bases, with 13 bases left in between. Germline CDR1 is MDHEN and CDR2 is SYDVKM. This CDR3 comprises 14 residues. CDR3 sequence: CASSPQGQHYGYTF. In nucleotides, the CDR3 is TGTGCCAGCAGTCCCCAAGGGCAGCACTATGGCTACACCTTC.

Concerning this clonotype itself: This may be a read error, as it is one base from a much larger clone. The chain employs TRBV2 and TRBJ2-5, with D unclear. This CDR3 contains 12 residues. V shed 4 bases and J shed 3 bases, with 6 bases lying between them. CDR1 is SNHLY, CDR2 FYNNEI, per germline. In DNA form, the CDR3 reads TGTGCCAGCAGTGTCGTAAAAGAGACCCAGTACTTC. Its translation is CASSVVKETQYF. Looking up the rest from reference TRBV2 and TRBJ2-5 gives the full variable domain: EPEVTQTPSHQVTQMGQEVILRCVPISNHLYFYWYRQILGQKVEFLVSFYNNEISEKSEIFDDQFSVERPDGSNFTLKIRSTKLEDSAMYFCASSVVKETQYFGPGTRLLVL.

This clonotype was counted at least ten times. The chain recombines TRBV28 with TRBJ1-6, with D perhaps TRBD1 (5 bases). Trimming cost V 5 bases and J 9 bases, with 17 bases left between them. CDR1 and CDR2 (germline): MDHEN, SYDVKM. The CDR3 has 15 residues. The CDR3 region has the DNA TGTGCCAGCAGTATCTCCGGGACCCTGGGTTCACCCCTCCACTTT. This sequence encodes CASSISGTLGSPLHF.

This clonotype showed up many times. The chain joins TRBV7-6 to TRBJ1-3; TRBD1 is a possible D gene (5 bases). V was pared by 4 bases and J by 4 bases, with 14 bases between. The CDR3 is 15 residues long. Germline-derived CDR1 and CDR2 are SGHVS and FNYEAQ. Here the CDR3 reads CASSSPPGGGNTIYF. The CDR3 region has the DNA TGTGCCAGCAGCTCCCCCCCGGGGGGAGGAAACACCATATATTTT.

The V call is TRBV7-2, the J call TRBJ2-5; 8 bases fit TRBD1. Germline V CDR1 and CDR2: SGHTA, FQGNSA. The junction had 2 bases not matched to a gene; V was cut back by 5 bases and J by 0 bases. The CDR3 consists of 14 residues. CDR3 in amino acids: CASSPDRDQETQYF. CDR3 nucleotides: TGTGCCAGCAGCCCGGACAGGGACCAAGAGACCCAGTACTTC. Together with reference TRBV7-2 and TRBJ2-5, the CDR3 gives the full variable domain: GAGVSQSPSNKVTEKGKDVELRCDPISGHTALYWYRQSLGQGLEFLIYFQGNSAPDKSGLPSDRFSAERTGGSVSTLTIQRTQQEDSAVYLCASSPDRDQETQYFGPGTRLLVL.

This clonotype showed up many times. The chain employs TRBV20-1 and TRBJ2-5; 9 bases line up with TRBD2. The junction had 6 bases not matched to a gene; V was cut back by 0 bases and J by 4 bases. Germline V gene data show CDR1 as DFQATT and CDR2 as SNEGSKA (reference sequence). CDR3 length: 15 amino acids. The CDR3 nucleotides are TGCAGTGCTAGAGAGGTGCGGGGGGGCCGAGAGACCCAGTACTTC. It specifies CSAREVRGGRETQYF.

This clonotype was seen many times. This sequence joins TRBV12-3 or TRBV12-4 and TRBJ1-4; TRBD1 is a possible D gene (6 bases). The CDR3 runs to 16 residues. Trimming shortened V by 5 bases and J by 7 bases, and 20 bases separated the two germline ends. The CDR3 DNA reads as TGTGCCAGCAGTCCGTGGGCAACAGGGTTAGGTGAAAAACTGTTTTTT. Amino acid sequence: CASSPWATGLGEKLFF.

A few counts support this clonotype. This chain's CDR3 is CATSVGDVLHNEQFF. The CDR3 nucleotides read TGTGCCACCAGTGTAGGGGACGTTTTACACAATGAGCAGTTCTTC. The chain employs TRBV24-1 and TRBJ2-1; either TRBD1 or TRBD2 may supply D (5 bases each). The CDR3 consists of 15 residues. V was cut by 5 bases and J by 5 bases, with 15 bases left in between. Germline lookup yields CDR1 KGHDR and CDR2 SFDVKD.

In this sample, this clonotype turned up many times. As DNA, the CDR3 is TGTGCCAGCAGTTTCTGGGGGGAGGAGGATACGCAGTATTTT. As protein: CASSFWGEEDTQYF. The chain recombines TRBV28 with TRBJ2-3, with D maybe TRBD2 (6 bases). The CDR3 contains 14 residues. The germline V gene encodes CDR1 MDHEN and CDR2 SYDVKM. The V gene lost 3 bases and the J gene lost 6 bases, with 13 bases spanning the gap.

This clonotype was counted ten times or more. The rearrangement uses TRBV6-5 and TRBJ1-1; D not certain. V was clipped by 6 bases and J by 8 bases, with 10 bases between them. Germline V gene sequence: CDR1 MNHEY, CDR2 SVGAGI. This CDR3 is built from 11 residues. The CDR3 region is CASSETSEAFF. The CDR3 DNA reads TGTGCCAGCAGCGAAACATCAGAAGCTTTCTTT.

The chain has TRBV15 and TRBJ2-2; 10 bases align to TRBD1. Germline V gene sequence: CDR1 LNHNV, CDR2 YYDKDF (reference sequence). The CDR3 loop spans 18 amino acids. V lost 0 bases and J lost 5; bases outside the gene matches: 9. CDR3 region: CATSRDLGTGARTGELFF. In nucleotides, the CDR3 is TGTGCCACCAGCAGAGATTTGGGGACAGGGGCCCGTACCGGGGAGCTGTTTTTT.

This clonotype was seen at least ten times. The chain recombines TRBV20-1 with TRBJ1-5; TRBD1 matches at 7 bases. J was trimmed by 1 base and V by 3 bases; bases with no gene match: 0. This CDR3 contains 13 residues. Germline V CDR1 and CDR2: DFQATT, SNEGSKA (reference sequence). CDR3 region: CSARGQSNQPQHF. The CDR3 DNA reads as TGCAGTGCTAGGGGACAGAGCAATCAGCCCCAGCATTTT.

In this sample, this clonotype turned up many times. The chain recombines TRBV11-2 with TRBJ2-3, with a tentative D call TRBD1 (5 bases). From germline, CDR1 is SGHAT and CDR2 FQNNGV. Trimming took off 9 bases at V and 0 bases at J, with 16 bases between the two ends. This CDR3 region has 15 residues. CDR3 in amino acids: CASTPAGFSTDTQYF. As DNA, the CDR3 is TGTGCCAGTACGCCGGCAGGGTTTAGCACAGATACGCAGTATTTT. Supplemented by reference TRBV11-2 and TRBJ2-3, the full variable domain reads EAGVAQSPRYKIIEKRQSVAFWCNPISGHATLYWYQQILGQGPKLLIQFQNNGVVDDSQLPKDRFSAERLKGVDSTLKIQPAKLEDSAVYLCASTPAGFSTDTQYFGPGTRLTVL.